The 22 T cell receptor beta chains below all came from one sample that was sequenced in a study of beta chain features in type 1 diabetes. No cognate antigen is known for these TCRs. The authors reverse transcribed all of the isolated RNA, so sequencing captured expressed TCRB transcripts. Generated by immunoSEQ multiplex PCR, the TCRdb table keeps only in-frame clones and is missing some. The data show about 130,000 clones, roughly 10% seen once. Notes on the study in general: In every one of the four CD4+ subsets, TCRB CDR3s were moderately but significantly shorter in Type 1 diabetes patients.

The specimen sequenced was central memory CD4+ T cells from blood. The receptors originated from a man aged 30 to 39 with type 1 diabetes.

This clone was counted only a few times. The chain joins TRBV11-2 to TRBJ1-4; D remains ambiguous. CDR1 is SGHAT, CDR2 FQNNGV, per germline. The CDR3 has 14 amino acids. The V gene lost 1 base and the J gene lost 7 bases, with 10 bases spanning the gap. The CDR3 nucleotides read TGTGCCAGCAGCTTAGGCCTTGCCGGTGAAAAACTGTTTTTT. Its protein is CASSLGLAGEKLFF.

The rearrangement joins TRBV2 to TRBJ2-7, with a tentative D call TRBD2 (5 bases). The CDR3 spans 11 residues. Per the germline V gene, CDR1 is SNHLY and CDR2 is FYNNEI. V was cut by 7 bases and J by 3 bases, with 7 bases left in between. The CDR3 loop is CASKEGYEQYF. Here the CDR3 DNA reads TGTGCCAGCAAAGAGGGCTACGAGCAGTACTTC.

This clone was observed many times. This rearrangement joins TRBV4-2 to TRBJ2-7; no firm D call. Trimming shortened V by 1 base and J by 6 bases, and 16 bases separated the two germline ends. The CDR3 covers 15 residues. The germline CDR1 and CDR2 sequences are LGHNA and YNFKEQ. The CDR3 is CASSQGPMAVGEQYF. The CDR3 DNA reads as TGTGCCAGCAGCCAAGGGCCGATGGCGGTTGGCGAGCAGTACTTC.

This chain links TRBV11-1 with TRBJ2-6; maybe TRBD1 (5 bases). CDR3 length: 17 amino acids. V was trimmed by 0 bases and J by 0 bases, leaving 9 bases between them. Germline V CDR1 and CDR2: SGHAT, FQDESV (reference sequence). This chain's CDR3 is CASSLAGPFSGANVLTF. CDR3 in DNA: TGTGCCAGCAGCTTAGCGGGGCCGTTCTCTGGGGCCAACGTCCTGACTTTC.

This clone was counted a few times. The V gene is TRBV19, the J gene TRBJ2-6; TRBD1 matches 7 bases. Germline CDR1 reads LNHDA; CDR2 reads SQIVND (reference sequence). Unmatched junction bases numbered 5, after V lost 9 bases and J lost 0 bases. The CDR3 runs to 15 residues. This CDR3 reads CARTGNSSGANVLTF. In nucleotides, the CDR3 is TGTGCCAGGACAGGGAATAGCTCTGGGGCCAACGTCCTGACTTTC.

This clone was found a few times. The junction and the germline gene differ at one end; a read error may be behind it. The chain carries TRBV7-7 and TRBJ2-5; D is perhaps TRBD1 or TRBD2 (5 bases each). Germline lookup yields CDR1 SSHAT and CDR2 FNYEAQ (reference sequence). This CDR3 contains 14 residues. The CDR3 spells CASSLALGLETQYF. Written as DNA, the CDR3 is TGTGCTAGCAGCTTAGCGCTGGGGCTGGAGACCCAGTACTTC.

This clone occurred once. The chain links TRBV18 to TRBJ1-3, with D possibly matching TRBD1 (5 bases). Trimming took 3 bases from V and 2 from J, leaving 20 bases between them. Looked up from germline, CDR1 is KGHSH and CDR2 is LQKENI. This CDR3 region has 18 residues. DNA for the CDR3: TGTGCCAGCTCACCTACGAGCGGGGCAGGTGCGACTGGAAACACCATATATTTT. Protein product: CASSPTSGAGATGNTIYF.

This clone was counted a few times. The chain joins TRBV6-1 to TRBJ2-7, with 9 bases lining up with TRBD1. The germline gives CDR1 MNHNS, CDR2 SASEGT. The CDR3 covers 14 residues. Germline trimming cut 2 bases from V and 5 bases from J; bases unmatched to any gene: 4. The CDR3 loop reads CASSEMGTGNEQYF. DNA of the CDR3: TGTGCCAGCAGTGAAATGGGGACAGGGAACGAGCAGTACTTC.

The chain carries TRBV7-9 and TRBJ2-1; a weak D match, TRBD2 (5 bases). V was shortened by 2 bases and J by 5 bases, with 7 bases between the two germline ends. This CDR3 has 13 amino acids. Germline V lookup: CDR1 SEHNR, CDR2 FQNEAQ (reference sequence). The CDR3 coding sequence is TGTGCCAGCAGCTTAACAGCGGACAATGAGCAGTTCTTC. Residues: CASSLTADNEQFF.

This clone has a handful of counts. The chain has TRBV7-8 and TRBJ1-1, with D tentatively TRBD1 (5 bases). V was pared by 5 bases and J by 12 bases, with 19 bases between. The germline V gene has CDR1 SGHVS and CDR2 FQNEAQ. The CDR3 is made up of 13 amino acids. The CDR3 reads CASSLGSLRVPFF. CDR3 DNA sequence: TGTGCCAGCAGCCTAGGCAGCCTCAGGGTGCCTTTCTTT.

This clone was counted a few times. The chain has TRBV28 and TRBJ2-2; D unclear. This CDR3 is built from 13 residues. The germline V and J ends were trimmed by 4 bases and 0 bases, with 3 bases remaining between them. Germline assignment: CDR1 MDHEN and CDR2 SYDVKM. This CDR3 is CASSSSNTGELFF. Here the CDR3 DNA reads TGTGCCAGCAGTTCCTCGAACACCGGGGAGCTGTTTTTT.

CDR3 amino acids: CASTEGQGTNYGYTF. The DNA of the CDR3 is TGTGCCAGCACCGAGGGACAGGGGACAAACTATGGCTACACCTTC. V usage is TRBV28 and J usage is TRBJ1-2; 10 positions match TRBD1. The CDR3 is 15 residues long. V lost 7 bases, J lost 2 bases, and 7 bases stayed unmatched. Looked up from germline, CDR1 is MDHEN and CDR2 is SYDVKM.

This clone has more than one count but fewer than ten. V gene TRBV11-2 combines with J gene TRBJ2-7; 9 bases are shared with TRBD2. Germline V lookup: CDR1 SGHAT, CDR2 FQNNGV. Unmatched junction bases numbered 8, after V lost 5 bases and J lost 6 bases. The CDR3 loop spans 14 amino acids. The CDR3 DNA is TGTGCCAGCAGCCGGACTAGCGCGGGAGTCGAGCAGTACTTC. Protein: CASSRTSAGVEQYF.

The rearrangement links TRBV7-9 to TRBJ1-4; D is unresolved. This CDR3 has 14 residues. The germline gives CDR1 SEHNR, CDR2 FQNEAQ (reference sequence). V lost 3 bases and J lost 2, with 7 bases in between. CDR3 coding DNA: TGTGCCAGCAGCTTCCAGGCGACTAATGAAAAACTGTTTTTT. Encoded protein: CASSFQATNEKLFF.

This clone was seen a handful of times. For the CDR3, the DNA is TGTGCCAGCAGTGGACAGGGTTTGTATGGCTACACCTTC. Translation gives CASSGQGLYGYTF. This chain joins TRBV25-1 and TRBJ1-2; 7 bases fit TRBD1. The CDR3 is made up of 13 amino acids. The V and J ends lost 4 bases and 5 bases, in that order; junction bases with no gene match: 4. Germline lookup yields CDR1 MGHDK and CDR2 SYGVNS.

This clone has just a few counts. V usage is TRBV4-1 and J usage is TRBJ1-6; D unclear. This CDR3 comprises 15 residues. V lost 0 bases and J 9 bases, leaving 12 bases between the germline ends. Per the germline V gene, CDR1 is MGHRA and CDR2 is YSYEKL. CDR3 in DNA: TGCGCCAGCAGCCAAGATGCGGGGTGGGGTTCACCCCTCCACTTT. Protein: CASSQDAGWGSPLHF.

Only a few counts were recorded for this clone. The rearrangement joins TRBV11-2 to TRBJ2-7; tentative D call: TRBD2 (6 bases). The CDR3 is made up of 13 amino acids. Germline V gene lookup returns CDR1 SGHAT and CDR2 FQNNGV. V lost 1 base and J lost 7, with 11 bases in between. The CDR3 DNA reads as TGTGCCAGCAGCTTAGCACTAGCCGGTGAGCAGTACTTC. Translation: CASSLALAGEQYF.

This chain joins TRBV29-1 and TRBJ2-5, with D hard to call. Germline V gives CDR1 SQVTM, CDR2 ANQGSEA. The CDR3 is 12 amino acids. Trimming removed 4 bases at V and 5 bases at J, with 11 bases between. The CDR3 loop is CSVVPPAETQYF. CDR3 DNA: TGCAGCGTTGTCCCGCCTGCGGAGACCCAGTACTTC.

The chain carries TRBV7-2 and TRBJ2-3, with D hard to call. Trimming took 5 bases from V and 1 from J, leaving 16 bases between them. The CDR3 is 16 residues long. Per germline, CDR1 SGHTA and CDR2 FQGNSA. Here the CDR3 DNA reads TGTGCCAGCAGCCCCCAAGGAATTCGGGGCACAGATACGCAGTATTTT. This translates into CASSPQGIRGTDTQYF.

In this sample, this clone turned up a few times. The chain links TRBV28 to TRBJ1-5; D gene uncertain. V lost 6 bases to trimming and J lost 0 bases, with 12 bases between them. CDR3 length equals 15 residues. CDR1 is MDHEN, CDR2 SYDVKM, per germline. CDR3 in amino acids: CASSPVRGSNQPQHF. The CDR3 DNA sequence: TGTGCCAGCAGCCCTGTTCGGGGTAGCAATCAGCCCCAGCATTTT.

The V gene is TRBV25-1, the J gene TRBJ2-3; D remains unclear. V gave up 2 bases and J gave up 1 base, with 10 bases separating them. The CDR3 extends over 15 amino acids. Germline CDR1 reads MGHDK; CDR2 reads SYGVNS. The CDR3 region is CASSEHRGGTDTQYF. CDR3 bases: TGTGCCAGCAGTGAACATCGAGGAGGCACAGATACGCAGTATTTT.

The CDR3 region has the DNA TGTGCCACCAGCAGACCAGGAAGGACAGGGTCGGAAAAACTGTTTTTT. As protein: CATSRPGRTGSEKLFF. The chain joins TRBV15 to TRBJ1-4; TRBD1 matches at 8 bases. Germline CDR1 LNHNV, CDR2 YYDKDF (reference sequence). V lost 2 bases, J lost 8 bases, and 10 bases stayed unmatched. This CDR3 contains 16 residues.